What follows are 31 T cell receptor beta chains derived from one specimen sequenced in a study of human thymus T cells. Repertoires were generated with immunoSEQ multiplex PCR, while TCRdb's copy carries only in-frame clones and drops some. The sample gives about 78,000 clones, just over 95% of which show up once; 0.031% is in the top ten. Thymus was obtained from resections taken during corrective heart surgery. The material sequenced was thymus tissue. These receptors all stem from a boy in the first two years of life with a congenital heart defect but otherwise immunologically healthy.

This sequence joins TRBV18 and TRBJ2-7; TRBD1 aligns across 9 bases. This CDR3 spans 15 amino acids. V lost 3 bases, J lost 3 bases, and 6 bases stayed unmatched. CDR1 and CDR2 (germline): KGHSH, LQKENI. DNA of the CDR3: TGTGCCAGCTCACCCGGACAGGGGTTCTACTACGAGCAGTACTTC. Its protein is CASSPGQGFYYEQYF.

This clone was recorded once. This rearrangement joins TRBV12-5 to TRBJ2-3; either TRBD1 or TRBD2 may fit D (5 bases each). The CDR3 has 16 amino acids. Trimming removed 2 bases at V and 2 bases at J, with 14 bases between. Germline CDR1 reads LGHNT; CDR2 reads FRNRAP. CDR3 sequence: CASGLSGRTPTDTQYF. The CDR3, as DNA: TGTGCTAGTGGTTTGTCGGGACGGACCCCCACAGATACGCAGTATTTT.

The CDR3 sequence: CASSVGGRGNNQPQHF. The CDR3 nucleotides are TGTGCCAGCAGTGTGGGAGGCAGGGGAAATAATCAGCCCCAGCATTTT. This rearrangement joins TRBV27 to TRBJ1-5, with D possibly matching TRBD1 (6 bases). V was cut by 5 bases and J by 4 bases, with 18 bases left in between. The V gene's germline CDR1 is MNHEY and CDR2 SMNVEV (reference sequence). The CDR3 length is 16 residues.

The V and J genes are TRBV5-6 and TRBJ1-2; D call uncertain. V was pared by 4 bases and J by 0 bases, with 13 bases between. The CDR3 covers 15 residues. Germline CDR1 reads SGHDT; CDR2 reads YYEEEE. The CDR3 loop is CASSPRMPANYGYTF. CDR3 nucleotides: TGTGCCAGCAGCCCACGGATGCCCGCTAACTATGGCTACACCTTC.

The gene calls are TRBV7-2 and TRBJ2-5; TRBD2 agrees at 13 bases. Germline V gives CDR1 SGHTA, CDR2 FQGNSA. CDR3 length equals 17 residues. V was pared by 3 bases and J by 2 bases, with 6 bases of the junction left unmatched. The CDR3 nucleotides read TGTGCCAGCAGCTTTGGACTAGCGGGGGCCAGGCAAGAGACCCAGTACTTC. It yields the protein CASSFGLAGARQETQYF.

The rearrangement links TRBV9 to TRBJ2-3, with 9 bases fitting TRBD2. V lost 4 bases and J lost 10; bases outside the gene matches: 16. The CDR3 runs 16 residues. Germline CDR1 and CDR2: SGDLS and YYNGEE. The chain's CDR3 is CASSPQRGEKRVPQYF. The CDR3 region has the DNA TGTGCCAGCAGCCCACAGCGGGGGGAGAAGAGAGTTCCGCAGTATTTT.

The chain joins TRBV7-2 to TRBJ2-1; TRBD2 agrees at 11 bases. Germline V gene data show CDR1 as SGHTA and CDR2 as FQGNSA. The CDR3 totals 19 residues. V lost 5 bases and J lost 1; bases outside the gene matches: 13. CDR3 sequence: CASSPMGLAVKISYNEQFF. CDR3 nucleotides: TGTGCCAGCAGCCCAATGGGACTAGCGGTGAAAATATCCTACAATGAGCAGTTCTTC.

This sequence joins TRBV6-5 and TRBJ1-5, with D possibly being TRBD1 (5 bases). Germline-derived CDR1 and CDR2 are MNHEY and SVGAGI. The germline V and J ends were trimmed by 4 bases and 2 bases, with 12 bases remaining between them. This CDR3 spans 15 amino acids. The CDR3, as DNA: TGTGCCAGCAGTTCCCCTAAACAGGGCAATCAGCCCCAGCATTTT. Residues: CASSSPKQGNQPQHF.

The V call is TRBV7-2, the J call TRBJ1-6; D remains unclear. Germline CDR1 SGHTA, CDR2 FQGNSA. The V gene lost 4 bases and the J gene lost 4 bases, with 17 bases spanning the gap. There are 17 residues in the CDR3. The CDR3 loop is CASSSEDGEYYNSPLHF. As DNA, the CDR3 is TGTGCCAGCAGCTCAGAGGACGGAGAGTATTATAATTCACCCCTCCACTTT. The whole variable domain, remainder taken from reference TRBV7-2 and TRBJ1-6, is GAGVSQSPSNKVTEKGKDVELRCDPISGHTALYWYRQSLGQGLEFLIYFQGNSAPDKSGLPSDRFSAERTGGSVSTLTIQRTQQEDSAVYLCASSSEDGEYYNSPLHFGNGTRLTVT.

This chain joins TRBV5-5 and TRBJ2-7; TRBD1 aligns across 11 bases. CDR3 length: 16 amino acids. CDR1 is SGHKS, CDR2 YYEKEE, per germline (reference sequence). Germline trimming cut 3 bases from V and 1 base from J; bases unmatched to any gene: 6. Here the CDR3 DNA reads TGTGCCAGCAGCTCGGTAGGGACAGGGGGTTCCTACGAGCAGTACTTC. This gives the protein CASSSVGTGGSYEQYF.

The V gene is TRBV28, the J gene TRBJ1-1; the D is unclear. Germline-derived CDR1 and CDR2 are MDHEN and SYDVKM. V lost 6 bases to trimming and J lost 7 bases, with 15 bases between them. This CDR3 has 13 amino acids. The CDR3 sequence: CASSLDSRGEAFF. CDR3 DNA: TGTGCCAGCAGCCTAGACTCCCGTGGTGAAGCTTTCTTT.

The chain uses TRBV28 and TRBJ2-7; D unresolved. Germline V gives CDR1 MDHEN, CDR2 SYDVKM. The CDR3 runs 16 residues. Trimming removed 5 bases at V and 5 bases at J, with 22 bases between. CDR3 nucleotides: TGTGCCAGCAGTAAGCCGGGCCGCGGACGGAAAAACGAGCAGTACTTC. Its protein product is CASSKPGRGRKNEQYF.

This chain links TRBV19 with TRBJ2-2; 7 bases fit TRBD2. CDR1 LNHDA and CDR2 SQIVND come from the germline V gene (reference sequence). CDR3 length equals 19 residues. Losses at the gene ends were 0 bases for V and 0 bases for J; bases not matched to a gene: 10. CDR3 bases: TGTGCCAGTAGTATAGATCCGTGGGAGGGCCCCGCGAACACCGGGGAGCTGTTTTTT. It specifies CASSIDPWEGPANTGELFF.

The chain recombines TRBV5-4 with TRBJ2-5; 11 bases map to TRBD2. The CDR3 loop spans 15 amino acids. Germline V CDR1 and CDR2: SGHNT, YYREEE (reference sequence). Losses at the gene ends were 4 bases for V and 3 bases for J; bases not matched to a gene: 5. DNA of the CDR3: TGTGCCAGCAGCGGTAGCGGGAGGGCCAAAGAGACCCAGTACTTC. It yields the protein CASSGSGRAKETQYF.

The rearrangement uses TRBV4-2 and TRBJ2-1, with D perhaps assigned TRBD1 or TRBD2 (5 bases each). This CDR3 region has 16 residues. The V and J ends lost 3 bases and 5 bases respectively, with 17 bases between them. Germline CDR1 reads LGHNA; CDR2 reads YNFKEQ. CDR3 region: CASSHLRDPYNNEQFF. CDR3 DNA sequence: TGTGCCAGCAGCCACCTAAGGGACCCCTATAACAATGAGCAGTTCTTC.

This chain uses TRBV6-1 with TRBJ2-1, with 11 bases lining up with TRBD2. This CDR3 comprises 17 residues. Looked up from germline, CDR1 is MNHNS and CDR2 is SASEGT. J lost 7 bases, V lost 3 bases, and 11 bases had no gene match. CDR3 loop: CASSEPGTSGTLNEQFF. CDR3 DNA: TGTGCCAGCAGTGAGCCCGGGACTAGCGGAACCCTTAATGAGCAGTTCTTC.

The chain uses TRBV10-3 and TRBJ1-6, with a tentative D call TRBD1 (6 bases). The CDR3 has 15 amino acids. Germline V gene sequence: CDR1 ENHRY, CDR2 SYGVKD. The V end lost 10 bases, the J end lost 0 bases, and 13 bases lay between the germline ends. CDR3 nucleotides: TGTGCCAGTGGAACAGGGTGCTCCTATAATTCACCCCTCCACTTT. Translating gives CASGTGCSYNSPLHF.

The chain employs TRBV27 and TRBJ2-5; 7 bases are a match to TRBD1. V was pared by 6 bases and J by 0 bases, with 10 bases of the junction left unmatched. CDR1 and CDR2 (germline): MNHEY, SMNVEV (reference sequence). The CDR3 is 16 residues long. Written as DNA, the CDR3 is TGTGCCAGCAGACCCCTGGACAGGAGATACCAAGAGACCCAGTACTTC. Its translation: CASRPLDRRYQETQYF.

J is TRBJ2-2 and V is TRBV27; TRBD1 agrees at 8 bases. This CDR3 has 16 amino acids. The V and J ends lost 1 base and 10 bases, in that order; junction bases with no gene match: 11. Germline values: CDR1 MNHEY, CDR2 SMNVEV (reference sequence). The CDR3 loop reads CASSLLRDRPREELFF. The DNA for the CDR3 is TGTGCCAGCAGTTTATTAAGGGACAGGCCCCGGGAGGAGCTGTTTTTT.

The rearrangement uses TRBV6-1 and TRBJ1-1, with TRBD1 matching 7 bases. The germline CDR1 and CDR2 sequences are MNHNS and SASEGT. This CDR3 contains 14 residues. After removal of 6 bases from V and 1 base from J, the junction contained 5 bases not matched to a gene. CDR3 residues: CASRDRFSNTEAFF. The CDR3 DNA sequence: TGTGCCAGCAGGGACAGGTTCTCGAACACTGAAGCTTTCTTT.

The J gene is TRBJ2-3, the V gene TRBV27; unclear D gene. The length of the CDR3 is 13 residues. The V end lost 6 bases, the J end lost 0 bases, and 7 bases lay between the germline ends. Germline V CDR1 and CDR2: MNHEY, SMNVEV (reference sequence). The chain's CDR3 is CASRKSSTDTQYF. In DNA form, the CDR3 reads TGTGCCAGCAGAAAGTCAAGCACAGATACGCAGTATTTT.

The chain couples TRBV27 to TRBJ2-1, with no clear D. The CDR3 extends over 13 amino acids. V was trimmed by 9 bases and J by 6 bases, leaving 15 bases between them. Germline CDR1 MNHEY, CDR2 SMNVEV (reference sequence). The CDR3 is CASPNLPVNEQFF. CDR3 sequence (DNA): TGTGCCAGTCCAAACTTGCCGGTCAATGAGCAGTTCTTC.

The chain joins TRBV7-9 to TRBJ1-5; 9 bases align to TRBD1. The CDR3 consists of 14 residues. The germline V gene has CDR1 SEHNR and CDR2 FQNEAQ (reference sequence). J lost 6 bases, V lost 5 bases, and 5 bases had no gene match. The chain's CDR3 is CASSPGQGLQPQHF. In DNA form, the CDR3 reads TGTGCCAGCAGCCCGGGACAGGGCCTTCAGCCCCAGCATTTT.

CDR3 protein: CASSIDFPGGQGVQDTQYF. CDR3 DNA: TGTGCCAGTAGTATAGATTTTCCGGGAGGACAAGGGGTTCAAGATACGCAGTATTTT. This chain uses TRBV19 with TRBJ2-3, with 7 bases fitting TRBD2. There are 19 residues in the CDR3. The V gene end was trimmed by 0 bases and the J gene end by 5 bases; junction bases not matched to a gene: 17. Per germline, CDR1 LNHDA and CDR2 SQIVND (reference sequence).

This rearrangement joins TRBV25-1 to TRBJ1-4, with D perhaps matching TRBD1 (5 bases). From germline, CDR1 is MGHDK and CDR2 SYGVNS. CDR3 size: 15 residues. The V end lost 6 bases, the J end lost 3 bases, and 14 bases lay between the germline ends. CDR3 nucleotides: TGTGCCAGCAGCAATTACACGGGGGCTAATGAAAAACTGTTTTTT. It encodes CASSNYTGANEKLFF.

V and J are TRBV7-2 and TRBJ2-7, with 10 bases aligning to TRBD2. The CDR3 consists of 14 residues. Trimming removed 5 bases from V and 7 bases from J; junction bases left unmatched: 8. The V gene's germline CDR1 is SGHTA and CDR2 FQGNSA. For the CDR3, the DNA is TGTGCCAGCAGCCTGCTAGCGGGAGTCAATGAGCAGTACTTC. Its protein is CASSLLAGVNEQYF.

The genes are TRBV7-2 and TRBJ2-2; 10 bases are a match to TRBD1. Per germline, CDR1 SGHTA and CDR2 FQGNSA. This CDR3 spans 16 amino acids. V shed 2 bases and J 5 bases; nucleotides not matched to a gene: 5. The CDR3 is CASSLPRTGGTGELFF. Written as DNA, the CDR3 is TGTGCCAGCAGCTTACCAAGGACAGGGGGGACCGGGGAGCTGTTTTTT.

This rearrangement joins TRBV28 to TRBJ2-7, with a tentative D call TRBD2 (5 bases). This CDR3 is 17 amino acids long. V was trimmed by 3 bases and J by 2 bases, leaving 20 bases between them. Germline values: CDR1 MDHEN, CDR2 SYDVKM. The CDR3 loop is CASSFRTEGVPTYEQYF. The CDR3, as DNA: TGTGCCAGCAGTTTCAGAACCGAGGGCGTACCTACCTACGAGCAGTACTTC.

The chain combines TRBV7-2 with TRBJ2-7; 12 bases fit TRBD2. Germline V gives CDR1 SGHTA, CDR2 FQGNSA. CDR3 length equals 19 residues. J lost 3 bases, V lost 8 bases, and 20 bases had no gene match. CDR3 residues: CASAPRASGGASRVYEQYF. As DNA, the CDR3 is TGTGCCAGCGCCCCTCGGGCTAGCGGGGGGGCCTCCAGGGTCTACGAGCAGTACTTC.

V usage is TRBV7-2 and J usage is TRBJ2-2; possibly TRBD1 for D (7 bases). Germline CDR1 reads SGHTA; CDR2 reads FQGNSA. This CDR3 spans 13 amino acids. V was pared by 10 bases and J by 7 bases, with 16 bases between. DNA of the CDR3: TGTGCCACCAGGGGGACTTGGGGCGGGGAGCTGTTTTTT. Encoded protein: CATRGTWGGELFF. Together with reference TRBV7-2 and TRBJ2-2, the CDR3 gives the full variable domain: GAGVSQSPSNKVTEKGKDVELRCDPISGHTALYWYRQSLGQGLEFLIYFQGNSAPDKSGLPSDRFSAERTGGSVSTLTIQRTQQEDSAVYLCATRGTWGGELFFGEGSRLTVL.

In its sample, this clone was seen once. The chain links TRBV7-9 to TRBJ2-2; 8 bases match TRBD2. The CDR3 runs to 19 residues. The germline CDR1 and CDR2 sequences are SEHNR and FQNEAQ (reference sequence). Trimming took 5 bases from V and 7 from J; bases not matched to a gene: 21. This CDR3 is CASSPVPGLVVARGGELFF. The CDR3 nucleotides read TGTGCCAGCAGCCCCGTCCCGGGACTAGTTGTCGCTCGGGGCGGGGAGCTGTTTTTT. Using reference TRBV7-9 and TRBJ2-2 for the parts outside the CDR3, the full variable domain is DTGVSQNPRHKITKRGQNVTFRCDPISEHNRLYWYRQTLGQGPEFLTYFQNEAQLEKSRLLSDRFSAERPKGSFSTLEIQRTEQGDSAMYLCASSPVPGLVVARGGELFFGEGSRLTVL.